This entry describes one T cell receptor (beta chain). Its specificity is not known. This record belongs to a study of shared clonotypes between healthy human individuals. Study context: Per donor, three plates held CD4 naive cells, three held CD4 memory, two held CD8 naive and one held CD8 memory. The study, taken as a whole, reports: Naive subsets generally had larger estimated richness than memory subsets.

J gave up 8 bases and V 5 bases, and 5 bases lay outside the gene matches. CDR3 length: 15 residues. Looked up from germline, CDR1 is KGHSH and CDR2 is LQKENI. Sorted-subset replicate PCR reactions were performed with about 200 ng DNA, corresponding to roughly 27,000 T cell genomes. In the source study's methods: ImmunoSEQ gave junction-only sequences without quality scores, so filtering differed. Some clones are missing from TCRdb's copy, which holds only in-frame ones; the method was immunoSEQ multiplex PCR. The V and J calls and clone size come from that table; D and trimming were worked out from the DNA. The sample records about a million clones, approximately 77% being singletons.

This TCR was sampled from a man aged 18 to 29 in good health. Some clones in this sample may be carry-over from other donors' samples. The genes are TRBV18 and TRBJ2-1; 14 positions match TRBD2. The sequencing input was memory CD4+ T cells from PBMCs. Regarding subset: CD45RA-negative fraction. The CDR3 bases are TGTGCCAGCTCAGGGGGACTAGCGGGAGTGGATGAGCAGTTCTTC. Amino acid sequence: CASSGGLAGVDEQFF.